One and the same sample provided the 17 T cell receptor beta chains below, sequenced in a study of blood T cells in healthy people across ages. Combining a sample-barcoded 5' primer with a J-beta primer mix, a second PCR ran for roughly 6 to 12 cycles. One entry per CDR3 protein, called by TCRdb with MiXCR from the 5' RACE reads. The sample has hundreds of thousands of distinct CDR3 sequences; 20% to 25% are singletons. These records were also assigned to another study, of T cells of mothers and their children.

What was sequenced was blood. The receptors come from a boy younger than 18 in good health.

CDR3 loop: CASSNRIAGVGETQYF. CDR3 sequence (DNA): TGTGCCAGTAGTAACCGCATAGCGGGAGTAGGGGAGACCCAGTACTTC. This rearrangement joins TRBV19 to TRBJ2-1; 9 nucleotides align to TRBD2. The DNA matches TRBJ2-5 better at its end, which makes the J call doubtful. Looked up from germline, CDR1 is LNHDA and CDR2 is SQIVND (reference sequence). This CDR3 is built from 16 residues.

The sample holds a few counts of this clonotype. V gene TRBV7-9 combines with J gene TRBJ2-5, with TRBD1 as a possible D gene (5 bases). From germline, CDR1 is SEHNR and CDR2 FQNEAQ (reference sequence). This CDR3 comprises 12 residues. V lost 11 bases, J lost 1 base, and 11 bases lay in between. DNA for the CDR3: TGTGCCGGTACAAGGGGCCAAGAGACCCAGTACTTC. This encodes CAGTRGQETQYF.

CDR3 loop: CASSILGRWVDQNTEAFF. In DNA, the CDR3 is TGTGCCAGTAGTATCCTTGGGAGATGGGTTGATCAGAACACTGAAGCTTTCTTT. The chain is built from TRBV19 and TRBJ1-1; D not certain. Per the germline V gene, CDR1 is LNHDA and CDR2 is SQIVND (reference sequence). Between the trimmed V and J ends, which lost 3 bases and 1 base, there was a span of 21 bases. The CDR3 spans 18 residues.

J is TRBJ2-5 and V is TRBV6-5; possibly TRBD1 for D (5 bases). Trimming pared 2 bases from V and 0 bases from J, leaving 7 bases between. This CDR3 has 14 residues. Per germline, CDR1 MNHEY and CDR2 SVGAGI. The CDR3 sequence is CASSYGRDQETQYF. The CDR3 coding sequence is TGTGCCAGCAGTTACGGCAGGGACCAAGAGACCCAGTACTTC.

This clonotype was seen repeatedly, ten times or more. The rearrangement links TRBV28 to TRBJ1-2, with a possible D match to TRBD1 (6 bases). CDR3 length: 13 residues. Germline V gene sequence: CDR1 MDHEN, CDR2 SYDVKM. V lost 3 bases to trimming and J lost 4 bases, with 9 bases between them. The DNA of the CDR3 is TGTGCCAGCAGTTTGGCAGGGGCCTATGGCTACACCTTC. Amino acid sequence: CASSLAGAYGYTF.

This chain connects TRBV18 to TRBJ1-1; no definite D call. CDR1 is KGHSH and CDR2 is LQKENI in the germline V gene. Trimming removed 6 bases from V and 1 base from J, with 9 bases in between. The CDR3 totals 13 residues. CDR3 nucleotide sequence: TGTGCCAGCTCGACGCCATCGAACACTGAAGCTTTCTTT. Translated, it gives CASSTPSNTEAFF.

The V call is TRBV28, the J call TRBJ2-5; 14 nucleotides line up with TRBD2. The CDR3 covers 18 residues. V shed 4 bases and J 0 bases; nucleotides not matched to a gene: 7. Germline V gene data show CDR1 as MDHEN and CDR2 as SYDVKM. CDR3 DNA: TGTGCCAGCAGTTCTAAGGGACTAGCGGGGGTTTACCAAGAGACCCAGTACTTC. Protein product: CASSSKGLAGVYQETQYF. The full variable domain, its missing parts supplied by reference TRBV28 and TRBJ2-5, is DVKVTQSSRYLVKRTGEKVFLECVQDMDHENMFWYRQDPGLGLRLIYFSYDVKMKEKGDIPEGYSVSREKKERFSLILESASTNQTSMYLCASSSKGLAGVYQETQYFGPGTRLLVL.

This clonotype has only a few counts. The V and J genes are TRBV6-5 and TRBJ2-3; D remains ambiguous. The germline V gene has CDR1 MNHEY and CDR2 SVGAGI. The CDR3 covers 14 residues. V lost 0 bases, J lost 6 bases, and 10 bases lay in between. For the CDR3, the DNA is TGTGCCAGCAGTTACTCGTCCCCGAAGGATACGCAGTATTTT. It translates to CASSYSSPKDTQYF.

The rearrangement links TRBV4-1 to TRBJ2-2; D unclear. Trimming pared 0 bases from V and 5 bases from J, leaving 7 bases between. This CDR3 contains 14 residues. The germline CDR1 and CDR2 sequences are MGHRA and YSYEKL. CDR3 DNA sequence: TGCGCCAGCAGCCAAGATCGGTTAACCGGGGAGCTGTTTTTT. Its translation: CASSQDRLTGELFF.

CDR3 nucleotides: TGTGCCAGCAGCTGGGGAAAGGCTTCCTACGAGCAGTACTTC. This codes for CASSWGKASYEQYF. This chain uses TRBV11-2 with TRBJ2-7; no clear D. Trimming cost V 4 bases and J 1 base, with 11 bases left between them. Germline V gene sequence: CDR1 SGHAT, CDR2 FQNNGV. The CDR3 consists of 14 residues.

The rearrangement links TRBV29-1 to TRBJ1-2; TRBD1 matches 7 bases. This CDR3 is 12 amino acids long. V shed 4 bases, J shed 8 bases, and the junction held 7 bases outside the gene matches. CDR1 and CDR2 (germline): SQVTM, ANQGSEA. This chain's CDR3 is CSVVSGQAGYTF. The CDR3 DNA reads as TGCAGCGTTGTTAGCGGACAGGCGGGCTACACCTTC.

This chain uses TRBV11-1 with TRBJ2-5; D is ambiguous. The V end was cut by 5 bases, the J end by 4 bases, with 11 bases between. The CDR3 spans 13 residues. Germline CDR1 is SGHAT and CDR2 is FQDESV (reference sequence). CDR3 sequence: CASSPTKGETQYF. The CDR3 DNA is TGTGCCAGCAGCCCCACTAAGGGAGAGACCCAGTACTTC.

V and J are TRBV28 and TRBJ2-5; D is undetermined. V gave up 5 bases and J gave up 1 base, with 11 bases separating them. The CDR3 sequence is 14 residues long. The germline gives CDR1 MDHEN, CDR2 SYDVKM. The DNA of the CDR3 is TGTGCCAGCAGTCAATTCCAGGCCCAAGAGACCCAGTACTTC. Its translation: CASSQFQAQETQYF.

Comments on this clonotype: Given the absence of the conserved phenylalanine or tryptophan at the CDR3 end, a read error is likely. V gene TRBV24-1 combines with J gene TRBJ1-2; D not certain. CDR1 is KGHDR, CDR2 SFDVKD, per germline. This CDR3 region has 11 residues. V was pared by 5 bases and J by 6 bases, with 6 bases between. As DNA, the CDR3 is TGTGCCACCAGTGGTCTCGATGGCTACACCCTC. Translating gives CATSGLDGYTL.

The chain couples TRBV9 to TRBJ2-3; 12 nucleotides agree with TRBD2. V trimming: 2 bases; J trimming: 2 bases; junction bases outside the gene matches: 3. The CDR3 contains 16 residues. The germline CDR1 and CDR2 sequences are SGDLS and YYNGEE. The CDR3 DNA sequence: TGTGCCAGCAGCGTTGCTAGCGGGGGGGCCACAGATACGCAGTATTTT. It is translated as CASSVASGGATDTQYF.

This clonotype was observed a handful of times. This sequence joins TRBV7-9 and TRBJ2-7; unclear D gene. Germline lookup yields CDR1 SEHNR and CDR2 FQNEAQ (reference sequence). Between the trimmed V and J ends, which lost 2 bases and 2 bases, there was a span of 10 bases. The CDR3 extends over 14 amino acids. CDR3 DNA sequence: TGTGCCAGCAGCTTACCTACAGCGACCTACGAGCAGTACTTC. Protein sequence: CASSLPTATYEQYF.

This clonotype was detected once. The CDR3 nucleotides are TGTGCCAGCAGCTTGAATAAGGGGCCAGGGAAGCAAGAGACCCAGTACTTC. The encoded protein is CASSLNKGPGKQETQYF. The chain links TRBV5-5 to TRBJ2-5, with D perhaps TRBD1 (5 bases). Germline lookup yields CDR1 SGHKS and CDR2 YYEKEE (reference sequence). V dropped 1 base and J dropped 2 bases, with 18 bases sitting between them. CDR3 length equals 17 residues.